These 14 T cell receptor beta chains came from one sample sequenced in a study of blood T cell repertoires in COVID-19. The assay was immunoSEQ multiplex PCR, and TCRdb's table has in-frame clones only and misses some. The sample yields around 250,000 clones, about nine tenths seen once. The material sequenced was peripheral blood. These receptors came from a man aged 55 to 70 with acute or convalescent COVID-19.

The chain is built from TRBV11-3 and TRBJ2-7; 11 positions match TRBD2. The V segment lost 5 bases and the J segment 2 bases; nucleotides outside the gene matches: 5. The germline CDR1 and CDR2 sequences are SGHNT and YENEEA. This CDR3 spans 15 amino acids. The CDR3 loop reads CASSPGLAETYEQYF. In DNA, the CDR3 is TGTGCCAGCAGCCCGGGACTAGCGGAGACCTACGAGCAGTACTTC.

DNA for the CDR3: TGTGCCAGCAGTGCGGACAGGGCCCCTAATGAAAAACTGTTTTTT. It yields the protein CASSADRAPNEKLFF. The genes are TRBV25-1 and TRBJ1-4, with TRBD1 matching 8 bases. The CDR3 is made up of 15 amino acids. CDR1 and CDR2 from the germline V gene are MGHDK and SYGVNS. V lost 4 bases and J lost 3; bases outside the gene matches: 4.

The rearrangement links TRBV7-2 to TRBJ2-7; no clear D. Trimming shortened V by 6 bases and J by 0 bases, and 12 bases separated the two germline ends. Germline V CDR1 and CDR2: SGHTA, FQGNSA. The CDR3 extends over 14 amino acids. CDR3 sequence (DNA): TGTGCCAGCAGTCTCGTCGACACCTCCTACGAGCAGTACTTC. Translating it yields CASSLVDTSYEQYF.

This clone was seen only once. The chain has TRBV19 and TRBJ1-1, with D hard to call. The CDR3 has 13 amino acids. V was cut by 2 bases and J by 3 bases, with 7 bases left in between. Germline V gene lookup returns CDR1 LNHDA and CDR2 SQIVND (reference sequence). CDR3 sequence reads: CASSIQIYTEAFF. As DNA, the CDR3 is TGTGCCAGTAGTATACAGATCTACACTGAAGCTTTCTTT.

The chain recombines TRBV19 with TRBJ2-1; maybe TRBD2 (6 bases). The germline CDR1 and CDR2 sequences are LNHDA and SQIVND (reference sequence). V gave up 8 bases and J gave up 8 bases, with 19 bases separating them. The CDR3 covers 14 residues. CDR3 DNA sequence: TGTGCCAGTGATGACGGGAGCCGCTTCCATGAGCAGTTCTTC. Its protein product is CASDDGSRFHEQFF.

This clone was recorded only once. The rearrangement joins TRBV10-1 to TRBJ1-5; a weak D match, TRBD1 (5 bases). V shed 4 bases and J shed 3 bases, with 13 bases lying between them. Germline V CDR1 and CDR2: WNHNN, SYGVQD (reference sequence). The CDR3 runs 15 residues. The CDR3 protein is CASSALTTVNQPQHF. Here the CDR3 DNA reads TGCGCCAGCAGTGCCCTCACGACAGTCAATCAGCCCCAGCATTTT.

V gene TRBV11-3 combines with J gene TRBJ2-2, with TRBD2 identical over 9 bases. Germline V gene sequence: CDR1 SGHNT, CDR2 YENEEA. The V segment lost 5 bases and the J segment 5 bases; nucleotides outside the gene matches: 12. The CDR3 covers 17 residues. The CDR3 region has the DNA TGTGCCAGCAGCACCCGTGATAGCGGGAGTACTACCGGGGAGCTGTTTTTT. Translation gives CASSTRDSGSTTGELFF.

This clone was counted a single time. The rearrangement uses TRBV4-1 and TRBJ2-7, with D maybe TRBD2 (6 bases). This CDR3 contains 15 residues. V shed 3 bases and J shed 5 bases, with 17 bases lying between them. Germline CDR1 reads MGHRA; CDR2 reads YSYEKL. CDR3 sequence (DNA): TGCGCCAGCAGCCAGGGGCCGTTGGTAGCGGACGAGCAGTACTTC. Its protein is CASSQGPLVADEQYF.

The genes are TRBV30 and TRBJ1-5; a weak D match, TRBD1 (5 bases). The CDR3 runs 17 residues. Between the trimmed V and J ends, which lost 3 bases and 7 bases, there was a span of 25 bases. Germline V gives CDR1 GTSNPN, CDR2 SVGIG (reference sequence). The DNA of the CDR3 is TGTGCCTGGAGGCGAAGGGGAGGGGCGGGATTACAGCAGCCCCAGCATTTT. It yields the protein CAWRRRGGAGLQQPQHF.

CDR3 DNA sequence: TGTGCCAGCAGTTTCCAATCCGGGACAGCGAACACTGAAGCTTTCTTT. This codes for CASSFQSGTANTEAFF. This chain uses TRBV27 with TRBJ1-1, with TRBD1 matching over 7 bases. V shed 3 bases, J shed 1 base, and the junction held 8 bases outside the gene matches. Germline V CDR1 and CDR2: MNHEY, SMNVEV (reference sequence). The CDR3 extends over 16 amino acids.

The V gene is TRBV5-1, the J gene TRBJ2-1; 7 nucleotides agree with TRBD2. The CDR3 covers 15 residues. With V trimmed by 5 bases and J by 2 bases, 7 bases remained unmatched. CDR1 and CDR2 (germline): SGHRS, YFSETQ. The CDR3, as DNA: TGCGCCAGCAGGACTGGACTAGGCACCTACAATGAGCAGTTCTTC. Protein product: CASRTGLGTYNEQFF.

This clone was detected once. This chain links TRBV28 with TRBJ2-1, with 7 bases aligning to TRBD2. The CDR3 extends over 12 amino acids. Looked up from germline, CDR1 is MDHEN and CDR2 is SYDVKM. Losses at the gene ends were 2 bases for V and 10 bases for J; bases not matched to a gene: 2. The CDR3 spells CASSLGGREQFF. Written as DNA, the CDR3 is TGTGCCAGCAGTTTAGGCGGGAGAGAGCAGTTCTTC.

J is TRBJ2-1 and V is TRBV29-1; 7 bases are a match to TRBD2. CDR1 SQVTM and CDR2 ANQGSEA come from the germline V gene. The junction had 8 bases not matched to a gene; V was cut back by 6 bases and J by 3 bases. This CDR3 has 14 amino acids. CDR3 protein: CSVLLGGSYNEQFF. Here the CDR3 DNA reads TGCAGCGTACTCTTAGGCGGGAGCTACAATGAGCAGTTCTTC.

The gene calls are TRBV19 and TRBJ1-5; tentative D call: TRBD1 (6 bases). In germline, CDR1 is LNHDA, CDR2 SQIVND (reference sequence). The ends were cut back, 5 bases at V and 0 bases at J, with 11 bases in the middle. This CDR3 has 15 amino acids. CDR3 sequence reads: CASSPDRSSNQPQHF. In DNA, the CDR3 is TGTGCCAGTAGTCCCGACAGGAGTAGCAATCAGCCCCAGCATTTT.